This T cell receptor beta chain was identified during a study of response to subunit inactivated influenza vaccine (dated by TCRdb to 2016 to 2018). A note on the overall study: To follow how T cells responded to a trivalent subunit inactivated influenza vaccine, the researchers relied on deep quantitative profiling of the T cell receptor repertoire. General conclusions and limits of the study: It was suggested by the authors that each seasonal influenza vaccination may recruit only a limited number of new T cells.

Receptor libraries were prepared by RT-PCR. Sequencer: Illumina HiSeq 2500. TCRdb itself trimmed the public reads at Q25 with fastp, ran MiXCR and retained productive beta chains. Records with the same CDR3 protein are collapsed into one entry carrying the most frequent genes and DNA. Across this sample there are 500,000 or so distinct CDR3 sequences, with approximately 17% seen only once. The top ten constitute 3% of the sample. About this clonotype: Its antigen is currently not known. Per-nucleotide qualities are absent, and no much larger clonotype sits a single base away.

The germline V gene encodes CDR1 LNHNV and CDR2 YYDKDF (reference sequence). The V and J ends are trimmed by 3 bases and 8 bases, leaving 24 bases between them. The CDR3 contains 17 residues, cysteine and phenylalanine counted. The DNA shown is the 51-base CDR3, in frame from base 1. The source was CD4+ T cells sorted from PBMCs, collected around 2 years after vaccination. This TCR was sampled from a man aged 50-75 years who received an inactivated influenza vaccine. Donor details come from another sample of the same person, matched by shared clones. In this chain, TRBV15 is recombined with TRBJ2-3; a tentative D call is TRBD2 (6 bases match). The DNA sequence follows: TGTGCCACCAGCAGGGGGATACGGGACTGGAGACCCCCTACGCAGTATTTT. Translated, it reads CATSRGIRDWRPPTQYF.